The 15 T cell receptor beta chains below come from one sample, sequenced in a study of blood T cell repertoires in COVID-19. Repertoires were generated with immunoSEQ multiplex PCR, while TCRdb's copy carries only in-frame clones and drops some. The sample has around 280,000 clones; 70% to 90% are singletons. The specimen was peripheral blood. These receptors all come from a man aged 65-85 years with acute or convalescent COVID-19.

The chain recombines TRBV3-1 (or the pseudogene TRBV3-2) with TRBJ1-2, with D tentatively TRBD1 (6 bases). The CDR3 sequence is 15 residues long. CDR1 LGHDT and CDR2 YNNKEL come from the germline V gene (reference sequence). Deletions cut 3 bases from V and 8 bases from J, with 19 bases between. CDR3 region: CASSHRGTESGGYTF. In DNA, the CDR3 is TGTGCCAGCAGCCATAGGGGGACGGAGTCAGGAGGCTACACCTTC.

This chain links TRBV27 with TRBJ2-2, with 10 bases lining up with TRBD2. The CDR3 covers 15 residues. The ends lost 2 bases at V and 8 bases at J; junction bases unmatched: 5. Germline assignment: CDR1 MNHEY and CDR2 SMNVEV (reference sequence). CDR3 protein: CASSLQRLAGGELFF. The CDR3 DNA is TGTGCCAGCAGTTTACAGCGACTAGCGGGTGGGGAGCTGTTTTTT.

CDR3 in DNA: TGTGCCAGCAGCTTGGATTACTACAATGAGCAGTTCTTC. This encodes CASSLDYYNEQFF. The chain employs TRBV5-4 and TRBJ2-1, with D unresolved. Germline V gene data show CDR1 as SGHNT and CDR2 as YYREEE (reference sequence). This CDR3 spans 13 amino acids. The germline V and J ends were trimmed by 0 bases and 3 bases, with 4 bases remaining between them.

The chain recombines TRBV4-1 with TRBJ1-3; D not resolved. V was pared by 4 bases and J by 2 bases, with 18 bases between. Germline V gene lookup returns CDR1 MGHRA and CDR2 YSYEKL. The CDR3 is 17 residues long. In nucleotides, the CDR3 is TGCGCCAGCAGCCCCAATCCTACGGGGATAACTGGAAACACCATATATTTT. It encodes CASSPNPTGITGNTIYF.

The chain carries TRBV7-9 and TRBJ2-1, with 12 positions matching TRBD2. This CDR3 has 18 amino acids. Germline V gene data show CDR1 as SEHNR and CDR2 as FQNEAQ (reference sequence). The trim removed 7 bases at V and 0 bases at J, leaving 10 bases unmatched. The CDR3 coding sequence is TGTGCCAGCAACCGACTAGCGGGAGTAAATCCCTCCTACAATGAGCAGTTCTTC. Amino acid sequence: CASNRLAGVNPSYNEQFF.

V and J are TRBV7-2 and TRBJ2-3; maybe TRBD1 (6 bases). The length of the CDR3 is 15 residues. Trimming shortened V by 4 bases and J by 3 bases, and 14 bases separated the two germline ends. The germline V gene has CDR1 SGHTA and CDR2 FQGNSA. CDR3 loop: CASSSQGSRTDTQYF. CDR3 in DNA: TGTGCCAGCAGCTCACAGGGATCCAGAACAGATACGCAGTATTTT.

J is TRBJ2-3 and V is TRBV5-1, with 9 bases that match TRBD2. Germline lookup yields CDR1 SGHRS and CDR2 YFSETQ. The CDR3 is 17 residues long. V dropped 0 bases and J dropped 0; count of bases not matched to a gene: 5. CDR3 sequence: CASSLGPSGASTDTQYF. The CDR3 region has the DNA TGCGCCAGCAGCTTGGGCCCTAGCGGGGCTAGCACAGATACGCAGTATTTT.

The chain recombines TRBV30 with TRBJ2-7; the D gene is possibly TRBD1 (6 bases). V was shortened by 0 bases and J by 2 bases, with 14 bases between the two germline ends. The CDR3 runs 15 residues. Germline V CDR1 and CDR2: GTSNPN, SVGIG (reference sequence). CDR3 protein: CAWSVLRTATYEQYF. The CDR3 nucleotides are TGTGCCTGGAGTGTACTAAGGACAGCCACCTACGAGCAGTACTTC.

The V call is TRBV5-1, the J call TRBJ2-5, with D maybe TRBD1 (6 bases). CDR1 is SGHRS and CDR2 is YFSETQ in the germline V gene. The CDR3 runs to 13 residues. Trimming took 0 bases from V and 5 from J, leaving 8 bases between them. The CDR3 is CASSLEGGETQYF. DNA for the CDR3: TGCGCCAGCAGCTTGGAAGGGGGTGAGACCCAGTACTTC.

The chain carries TRBV6-5 and TRBJ2-7; no clear D. Trimming removed 6 bases from V and 0 bases from J, with 6 bases in between. CDR1 is MNHEY and CDR2 is SVGAGI in the germline V gene. CDR3 length: 12 amino acids. The CDR3: CASSLSSYEQYF. CDR3 coding DNA: TGTGCCAGCAGCCTCTCCTCCTACGAGCAGTACTTC.

This sequence joins TRBV6-1 and TRBJ1-2, with a weak D call TRBD1 (6 bases). The CDR3 consists of 14 residues. Looked up from germline, CDR1 is MNHNS and CDR2 is SASEGT. With 3 bases removed from V and 4 bases from J, the gap between germline ends came to 12 bases. The CDR3 DNA reads as TGTGCCAGCAGTGACAGGGGACAATCCTATGGCTACACCTTC. It encodes CASSDRGQSYGYTF.

V is TRBV29-1 and J is TRBJ1-2; 10 bases map to TRBD1. The CDR3 has 13 amino acids. Germline V CDR1 and CDR2: SQVTM, ANQGSEA. The trim removed 7 bases at V and 1 base at J, leaving 3 bases unmatched. CDR3 sequence: CSGDRGLNYGYTF. The CDR3 bases are TGCAGCGGGGACAGGGGCCTTAACTATGGCTACACCTTC.

The chain carries TRBV5-1 and TRBJ2-3; D is ambiguous. V lost 0 bases and J 4 bases, leaving 6 bases between the germline ends. This CDR3 region has 13 residues. Germline V CDR1 and CDR2: SGHRS, YFSETQ. CDR3 loop: CASSLGGSDTQYF. The CDR3 DNA follows: TGCGCCAGCAGCTTGGGAGGATCAGATACGCAGTATTTT.

V usage is TRBV29-1 and J usage is TRBJ1-4; 10 positions match TRBD1. CDR1 is SQVTM, CDR2 ANQGSEA, per germline. This CDR3 region has 13 residues. J lost 8 bases, V lost 4 bases, and 4 bases had no gene match. The CDR3 region is CSVADRGKEKLFF. The CDR3 DNA sequence: TGCAGCGTTGCGGACAGGGGGAAGGAAAAACTGTTTTTT.

The rearrangement joins TRBV12-3 or TRBV12-4 to TRBJ1-1; tentatively, D is TRBD1 (6 bases). There are 12 residues in the CDR3. Trimming took 6 bases from V and 3 from J, leaving 8 bases between them. The CDR3 protein is CASSPGDTEAFF. The DNA of the CDR3 is TGTGCCAGCAGCCCAGGGGACACTGAAGCTTTCTTT.